The 3 T cell receptor beta chains in this list originate from one sample, sequenced in a study of CD8+ T cells in alopecia areata. Documented treatment: oral pan-JAK inhibitor, 5-10 mg twice daily. Investigators isolated RNA and reverse transcribed it into cDNA to act as the sequencing template. Sequenced by immunoSEQ multiplex PCR; TCRdb stores in-frame clones only, minus some. This table holds hundreds of thousands of clones, approximately 72% found once. The sequenced sample was CD4+ T cells sorted from blood, obtained at week 44, from a patient treated with tofacitinib. The receptor source for this set is a human donor with alopecia areata.

This clone was found a few times. The sample has other DNA sequences that encode this CDR3 too. In DNA, the CDR3 is TGCGCCAGCAGCTTGGTAGGGTTGAACACTGAAGCTTTCTTT. Its translation: CASSLVGLNTEAFF. V gene TRBV5-1 combines with J gene TRBJ1-1, with unresolved D. The length of the CDR3 is 14 residues. Trimming shortened V by 0 bases and J by 0 bases, and 6 bases separated the two germline ends. Germline assignment: CDR1 SGHRS and CDR2 YFSETQ.

The chain has TRBV11-3 and TRBJ1-5, with D uncertain. CDR1 and CDR2 from the germline V gene are SGHNT and YENEEA. The V gene lost 5 bases and the J gene lost 3 bases, with 8 bases spanning the gap. The CDR3 spans 13 residues. CDR3 sequence: CASSTGFNQPQHF. The CDR3 DNA is TGTGCCAGCAGCACCGGATTCAATCAGCCCCAGCATTTT.

This clone has a handful of counts. The chain joins TRBV5-1 to TRBJ2-3, with D perhaps TRBD2 (6 bases). Trimming took off 1 base at V and 6 bases at J, with 15 bases between the two ends. The CDR3 covers 15 residues. Germline V gene lookup returns CDR1 SGHRS and CDR2 YFSETQ. The CDR3 nucleotides read TGCGCCAGCAGCTTGCGCGGGGTCGAACGGGATACGCAGTATTTT. As protein: CASSLRGVERDTQYF. The variable domain in full, completed from reference TRBV5-1 and TRBJ2-3, reads KAGVTQTPRYLIKTRGQQVTLSCSPISGHRSVSWYQQTPGQGLQFLFEYFSETQRNKGNFPGRFSGRQFSNSRSEMNVSTLELGDSALYLCASSLRGVERDTQYFGPGTRLTVL.